The 14 T cell receptor beta chains below were found in one sample sequenced in a study of brain T cells in children with intractable seizures. Assay used: immunoSEQ multiplex PCR; TCRdb lists only in-frame clones, some missing. The data show around 20,000 clones, roughly 94% seen once. The input for sequencing was peripheral blood, taken at surgery. The receptor source for this set is a boy younger than 18 with focal cortical dysplasia and intractable seizures.

The gene calls are TRBV5-4 and TRBJ2-1; 9 bases are shared with TRBD2. The CDR3 is 16 residues long. The V and J ends lost 5 bases and 1 base, in that order; junction bases with no gene match: 7. Per the germline V gene, CDR1 is SGHNT and CDR2 is YYREEE (reference sequence). CDR3 amino acids: CASRPPGLASYNEQFF. CDR3 DNA sequence: TGTGCCAGCAGGCCTCCGGGACTAGCATCCTACAATGAGCAGTTCTTC.

The chain joins TRBV7-3 to TRBJ2-2, with D unresolved. The CDR3 covers 16 residues. Germline CDR1 reads SGHTA; CDR2 reads FQGTGA. V was shortened by 2 bases and J by 1 base, with 11 bases between the two germline ends. CDR3: CASSLDRSGNTGELFF. The CDR3, as DNA: TGTGCCAGCAGCTTAGATCGCAGTGGGAACACCGGGGAGCTGTTTTTT.

This chain uses TRBV7-2 with TRBJ2-5; 11 nucleotides line up with TRBD2. Germline loops: CDR1 SGHTA, CDR2 FQGNSA. The CDR3 totals 16 residues. After removal of 7 bases from V and 5 bases from J, the junction contained 12 bases not matched to a gene. CDR3 sequence reads: CASNPFLAGGRETQYF. The CDR3, as DNA: TGTGCCAGCAACCCCTTTCTAGCGGGAGGACGTGAGACCCAGTACTTC.

The chain recombines TRBV14 with TRBJ2-1; 9 positions agree with TRBD1. V was pared by 0 bases and J by 2 bases, with 2 bases of the junction left unmatched. This CDR3 has 16 residues. CDR1 is SGHDN, CDR2 FVKESK, per germline. This CDR3 is CASSQDRQGAYNEQFF. The CDR3 DNA follows: TGTGCCAGCAGCCAAGATAGACAGGGGGCCTACAATGAGCAGTTCTTC.

V usage is TRBV7-2 and J usage is TRBJ1-3; no clear D. The CDR3 covers 15 residues. Germline values: CDR1 SGHTA, CDR2 FQGNSA. The V end was cut by 1 base, the J end by 1 base, with 8 bases between. Written as DNA, the CDR3 is TGTGCCAGCAGCTTAGAATCCGGGTCTGGAAACACCATATATTTT. Translated, it gives CASSLESGSGNTIYF. Looking up the rest from reference TRBV7-2 and TRBJ1-3 gives the full variable domain: GAGVSQSPSNKVTEKGKDVELRCDPISGHTALYWYRQSLGQGLEFLIYFQGNSAPDKSGLPSDRFSAERTGGSVSTLTIQRTQQEDSAVYLCASSLESGSGNTIYFGEGSWLTVV.

This clone occurred once. The V and J genes are TRBV6-4 and TRBJ2-6; D call uncertain. CDR1 is MRHNA and CDR2 is SNTAGT in the germline V gene. The CDR3 spans 15 residues. V was shortened by 0 bases and J by 1 base, with 4 bases between the two germline ends. The CDR3 protein is CASSDSQSGANVLTF. In DNA, the CDR3 is TGTGCCAGCAGTGACTCACAATCTGGGGCCAACGTCCTGACTTTC.

This clone was counted only a few times. The chain combines TRBV6-4 with TRBJ1-2; D is undetermined. V was clipped by 6 bases and J by 5 bases, with 19 bases between them. Germline values: CDR1 MRHNA, CDR2 SNTAGT. CDR3 length equals 15 residues. CDR3 region: CASRERRTGPYGYTF. CDR3 nucleotide sequence: TGTGCCAGCAGGGAGAGAAGGACTGGCCCTTATGGCTACACCTTC.

This chain joins TRBV11-2 and TRBJ2-5, with TRBD2 as a possible D gene (5 bases). Trimming stripped 5 bases from V and 2 bases from J, with 12 bases between. The CDR3 totals 14 residues. Germline V gene sequence: CDR1 SGHAT, CDR2 FQNNGV. CDR3 protein: CASSITGVQETQYF. CDR3 DNA sequence: TGTGCCAGCAGCATAACCGGGGTTCAAGAGACCCAGTACTTC.

The V gene is TRBV9, the J gene TRBJ1-6; TRBD1 agrees at 7 bases. The CDR3 is 17 residues long. The germline V gene has CDR1 SGDLS and CDR2 YYNGEE. The trim removed 3 bases at V and 1 base at J, leaving 7 bases unmatched. This CDR3 is CASSGQGGISYNSPLHF. Here the CDR3 DNA reads TGTGCCAGCAGCGGCCAGGGGGGTATTTCCTATAATTCACCCCTCCACTTT.

This clone was seen more than once but under ten times. This chain uses TRBV10-2 with TRBJ2-2; the D is unclear. Germline-derived CDR1 and CDR2 are WSHSY and SAAADI. The CDR3 loop spans 14 amino acids. The V gene lost 4 bases and the J gene lost 3 bases, with 9 bases spanning the gap. DNA of the CDR3: TGCGCCAGCAGTGCGAACAGCCACACCGGGGAGCTGTTTTTT. As protein: CASSANSHTGELFF.

This clone came up once. The rearrangement joins TRBV19 to TRBJ2-7, with no clear D. CDR1 and CDR2 (germline): LNHDA, SQIVND (reference sequence). CDR3 length: 15 amino acids. The ends were cut back, 5 bases at V and 6 bases at J, with 20 bases in the middle. CDR3 nucleotides: TGTGCCAGTAGTGCGCCCCCTGGACCATCTAGCGAGCAGTACTTC. Translated: CASSAPPGPSSEQYF.

The CDR3 loop is CASSERWAVDEQYF. CDR3 nucleotide sequence: TGTGCCAGCAGTGAAAGGTGGGCAGTGGACGAGCAGTACTTC. This chain connects TRBV6-1 to TRBJ2-7; the D is unclear. The germline V gene has CDR1 MNHNS and CDR2 SASEGT. Trimming pared 2 bases from V and 5 bases from J, leaving 13 bases between. The CDR3 is made up of 14 amino acids.

The chain joins TRBV27 to TRBJ1-5; D is unresolved. CDR3 length equals 16 residues. Germline V CDR1 and CDR2: MNHEY, SMNVEV (reference sequence). The V gene lost 3 bases and the J gene lost 0 bases, with 12 bases spanning the gap. The CDR3 is CASSFVGGTSNQPQHF. The CDR3 DNA reads as TGTGCCAGCAGTTTCGTGGGCGGAACTAGCAATCAGCCCCAGCATTTT.

This rearrangement joins TRBV4-2 to TRBJ1-1; D perhaps matches TRBD1 (6 bases). Germline CDR1 reads LGHNA; CDR2 reads YNFKEQ. Trimming left V 0 bases short and J 4 bases short, with 18 bases between. CDR3 size: 17 residues. For the CDR3, the DNA is TGTGCCAGCAGCCAAGATTGGGGGAAGGGGGTGAGCACTGAAGCTTTCTTT. Protein sequence: CASSQDWGKGVSTEAFF.